Listed below are T cell receptor beta chains from one sample, sequenced in a study of regulatory T cells in long-lasting Graves disease. TCRdb called the multiplex PCR reads again in MiXCR, with one record for every CDR3 protein. The table records about 530,000 distinct CDR3 sequences, about 16% of them present only once. Another study also made use of these data, one on T cells in Graves' hyperthyroidism and ophthalmopathy.

The sequences come from peripheral blood mononuclear cells (PBMCs), collected at new diagnosis, from a patient treated with antithyroid drugs. Receptors were obtained from a woman aged 35 to 59 with Graves disease. The CDR3 runs from the conserved cysteine through the conserved F or W. D genes are given only for firm matches. Clone size is not always given. Where it is, it says once, few, many or a class for expanded clones.

d_call j_call clone_size v_call cdr3_aa cdr3_nt
TRBD2 TRBJ2-2 many TRBV2 CASRISGGANTGELFF TGTGCCAGCAGGATTAGCGGGGGGGCCAACACCGGGGAGCTGTTTTTT
. TRBJ2-5 . TRBV5-1 CASRRGGVETQYF TGCGCCAGCAGAAGGGGGGGCGTCGAGACCCAGTACTTC
TRBD2 TRBJ2-1 . TRBV12-3/TRBV12-4 CASRDRLAGGQDNEQFF TGTGCCAGCAGGGATAGACTAGCGGGGGGGCAGGACAATGAGCAGTTCTTC
. TRBJ2-1 few TRBV19 CASSWGAGNEQFF TGTGCCAGTAGTTGGGGGGCAGGGAATGAGCAGTTCTTC
. TRBJ1-6 many TRBV3-1 CASSQDRGSSPLHF TGTGCCAGCAGCCAAGATCGAGGCAGCTCACCCCTCCACTTT
. TRBJ2-7 . TRBV10-3 CAISDVGQQYF TGTGCCATCAGTGATGTTGGTCAGCAGTACTTC
. TRBJ2-5 . TRBV30 CAWSVSAGQETQYF TGTGCCTGGAGTGTGTCGGCAGGACAAGAGACCCAGTACTTC
. TRBJ2-1 many TRBV3-1 CASSQAVEQFF TGTGCCAGCAGCCAAGCGGTTGAGCAGTTCTTC
TRBD1 TRBJ2-7 many TRBV12-3/TRBV12-4 CASQRQGGSYEQYF TGTGCCAGTCAACGACAGGGGGGTTCCTACGAGCAGTACTTC
. TRBJ1-2 . TRBV19 CASSISVGENYGYTF TGTGCCAGTAGTATCTCGGTAGGAGAAAACTATGGCTACACCTTC
TRBD2 TRBJ2-3 many TRBV9 CASSVSSGASTDTQYF TGTGCCAGCAGCGTCAGTAGCGGGGCTAGCACAGATACGCAGTATTTT
. TRBJ1-3 few TRBV7-3 CASSLRGEVGNTIYF TGTGCCAGCAGCTTAAGAGGGGAAGTTGGAAACACCATATATTTT
TRBD2 TRBJ2-5 many TRBV12-3/TRBV12-4 CASSLGTSGGQTQYF TGTGCCAGCAGTCTCGGGACTAGCGGGGGACAGACCCAGTACTTC
. TRBJ1-3 . TRBV7-8 CASSLARVSGNTIYF TGTGCCAGCAGCTTAGCGCGCGTTTCTGGAAACACCATATATTTT
TRBD1 TRBJ2-6 once TRBV5-8 CASSPGTDLSGANVLTF TGTGCCAGCAGCCCCGGGACAGACCTCTCTGGGGCCAACGTCCTGACTTTC
. TRBJ1-1 many TRBV29-1 CSAGSGLNTEAFF TGCAGCGCCGGTTCCGGATTGAACACTGAAGCTTTCTTT
TRBD1 TRBJ1-1 . TRBV9 CASSGQGAWTEAFF TGTGCCAGCAGCGGACAGGGGGCATGGACTGAAGCTTTCTTT
. TRBJ1-2 . TRBV19 CASSPPAHYGYTF TGTGCCAGTAGTCCACCTGCCCACTATGGCTACACCTTC
. TRBJ1-5 . TRBV4-1 CANSQDMGGGNQPQHF TGTGCCAACAGCCAAGATATGGGGGGAGGCAATCAGCCCCAGCATTTT
. TRBJ2-7 . TRBV7-9 CASSPRGISYEQYF TGTGCCAGCAGCCCTAGGGGGATCTCCTACGAGCAGTACTTC
. TRBJ2-3 many TRBV12-3/TRBV12-4 CASRPTKGLAIRTDTQYF TGTGCCAGCAGACCCACTAAGGGGTTGGCTATACGCACAGATACGCAGTATTTT
. TRBJ2-7 . TRBV4-1 CASSQGSRGGYEQYF TGCGCCAGCAGCCAAGGGTCCAGGGGGGGCTACGAGCAGTACTTC
. TRBJ1-5 . TRBV3-1 CASSPQGGTQPQHF TGTGCCAGCAGCCCCCAGGGCGGTACTCAGCCCCAGCATTTT
TRBD2 TRBJ2-1 many TRBV20-1 CSASGGATYNEQFF TGCAGTGCTAGCGGGGGGGCGACGTACAATGAGCAGTTCTTC
. TRBJ2-7 many TRBV28 CASSSPDRHFSYEQYF TGTGCCAGCAGTTCGCCAGACAGACACTTCTCCTACGAGCAGTACTTC
TRBD1 TRBJ1-2 few TRBV4-1 CASSQTLGQGARGYTF TGCGCCAGCAGCCAAACTCTAGGCCAGGGGGCGAGGGGCTACACCTTC
TRBD1 TRBJ1-4 many TRBV12-3/TRBV12-4 CASSTSDRAAFF TGTGCCAGCAGTACCTCGGACAGGGCGGCGTTTTTT
. TRBJ1-5 many TRBV11-2 CASSWGPSSNQPQHF TGTGCCAGCAGCTGGGGACCTTCTAGCAATCAGCCCCAGCATTTT
. TRBJ1-6 many TRBV27 CASRGGGRSNNSPLHF TGTGCCAGCAGGGGCGGAGGACGGTCAAATAATTCACCCCTCCACTTT
. TRBJ1-1 few TRBV29-1 CSVEETLNTEAFF TGCAGCGTTGAGGAGACACTTAACACTGAAGCTTTCTTT
. TRBJ1-1 few TRBV6-2/TRBV6-3 CASRLDSTEAFF TGTGCCAGCAGACTGGACAGTACTGAAGCTTTCTTT
. TRBJ1-1 many TRBV7-6 CASSTDLDTEAFF TGTGCCAGCAGCACAGACCTAGACACTGAAGCTTTCTTT